This passage covers 27 T cell receptor beta chains from one sample sequenced in a study of beta chain features in type 1 diabetes. The investigators reverse transcribed all of the isolated RNA, so they sequenced expressed TCRB transcripts. Using immunoSEQ multiplex PCR, the repertoire was profiled, and TCRdb retains in-frame clones only, with some absent. The sample has 160,000 or so clones, roughly 65% seen once. Their cognate antigens are unknown. Study results and limitations: People with Type 1 diabetes carried modestly yet significantly shorter TCRB CDR3s in all four CD4+ subsets.

The sequenced material came from naive CD4+ T cells from blood. These receptors originate from a young man with type 1 diabetes.

V is TRBV19 and J is TRBJ2-2, with no clear D. V was shortened by 5 bases and J by 4 bases, with 8 bases between the two germline ends. Germline V gene sequence: CDR1 LNHDA, CDR2 SQIVND (reference sequence). CDR3 length: 13 residues. DNA for the CDR3: TGTGCCAGTAGTGCCCAGTTCACCGGGGAGCTGTTTTTT. Translated: CASSAQFTGELFF. Using reference TRBV19 and TRBJ2-2 for the parts outside the CDR3, the full variable domain is DGGITQSPKYLFRKEGQNVTLSCEQNLNHDAMYWYRQDPGQGLRLIYYSQIVNDFQKGDIAEGYSVSREKKESFPLTVTSAQKNPTAFYLCASSAQFTGELFFGEGSRLTVL.

This clone has a handful of counts. This chain uses TRBV29-1 with TRBJ1-5, with a tentative D call TRBD1 (5 bases). V was shortened by 7 bases and J by 7 bases, with 14 bases between the two germline ends. From germline, CDR1 is SQVTM and CDR2 ANQGSEA. CDR3 size: 12 residues. The CDR3 region has the DNA TGCAGCGCTGGGGCTCACGGGCAGCCCCAGCATTTT. This codes for CSAGAHGQPQHF. Full variable domain (remainder filled in from reference TRBV29-1 and TRBJ1-5): SAVISQKPSRDICQRGTSLTIQCQVDSQVTMMFWYRQQPGQSLTLIATANQGSEATYESGFVIDKFPISRPNLTFSTLTVSNMSPEDSSIYLCSAGAHGQPQHFGDGTRLSIL.

A few counts support this clone. V usage is TRBV29-1 and J usage is TRBJ2-3; weak D call: TRBD2 (6 bases). CDR1 is SQVTM and CDR2 is ANQGSEA in the germline V gene. V gave up 0 bases and J gave up 2 bases, with 12 bases separating them. The CDR3 runs 15 residues. CDR3 loop: CSVEDWGETTDTQYF. CDR3 nucleotides: TGCAGCGTTGAAGATTGGGGGGAAACCACAGATACGCAGTATTTT.

In nucleotides, the CDR3 is TGCGCCAGCAGCTTGGCCGGTATTTACGAGCAGTACTTC. This encodes CASSLAGIYEQYF. The gene calls are TRBV5-1 and TRBJ2-7; D unresolved. Germline CDR1 and CDR2: SGHRS and YFSETQ. CDR3 length: 13 amino acids. V was clipped by 0 bases and J by 4 bases, with 8 bases between them.

This clone was seen more than once but under ten times. The rearrangement uses TRBV30 and TRBJ2-2, with 7 bases lining up with TRBD1. J was trimmed by 5 bases and V by 3 bases; bases with no gene match: 3. CDR1 and CDR2 (germline): GTSNPN, SVGIG (reference sequence). This CDR3 is built from 13 residues. In DNA form, the CDR3 reads TGTGCCTGGAGCCCAGGGGGAACCGGGGAGCTGTTTTTT. Residues: CAWSPGGTGELFF.

The chain recombines TRBV7-6 with TRBJ1-4; D is unclear. V lost 6 bases to trimming and J lost 8 bases, with 16 bases between them. Germline assignment: CDR1 SGHVS and CDR2 FNYEAQ. The CDR3 is made up of 14 amino acids. CDR3 DNA: TGTGCCAGCAGTACGCCCTCGGCGGGCGAAAAACTGTTTTTT. Translation: CASSTPSAGEKLFF.

This clone was observed once. The chain is built from TRBV5-1 and TRBJ1-2, with D possibly TRBD1 on 5 matching bases. CDR3 size: 15 residues. Germline assignment: CDR1 SGHRS and CDR2 YFSETQ. V was cut by 4 bases and J by 2 bases, with 15 bases left in between. The CDR3 is CASSGGTGRNYGYTF. CDR3 coding DNA: TGCGCCAGCAGCGGAGGGACGGGGCGGAACTATGGCTACACCTTC.

The chain links TRBV18 to TRBJ2-7; D possibly corresponds to TRBD2 (6 bases). The CDR3 is made up of 13 amino acids. Germline lookup yields CDR1 KGHSH and CDR2 LQKENI. V lost 3 bases and J lost 7, with 13 bases in between. The CDR3 sequence: CASSPRRGVEQYF. CDR3 in DNA: TGTGCCAGCTCACCGCGACGCGGGGTTGAGCAGTACTTC.

The rearrangement joins TRBV20-1 to TRBJ2-5, with no clear D. Trimming removed 4 bases at V and 5 bases at J, with 8 bases between. Per germline, CDR1 DFQATT and CDR2 SNEGSKA (reference sequence). The CDR3 covers 11 residues. The DNA for the CDR3 is TGCAGTGCTATCGAAGGGGAGACCCAGTACTTC. Amino acids: CSAIEGETQYF.

This clone was counted only a few times. The J gene is TRBJ2-1, the V gene TRBV29-1; D tentatively reads TRBD1 or TRBD2 (5 bases each). Per the germline V gene, CDR1 is SQVTM and CDR2 is ANQGSEA. This CDR3 comprises 14 residues. The V end lost 3 bases, the J end lost 2 bases, and 11 bases lay between the germline ends. For the CDR3, the DNA is TGCAGCGTTGATATGAGGGGAGCCTACAATGAGCAGTTCTTC. This gives the protein CSVDMRGAYNEQFF.

This clone was seen once. V is TRBV7-2 and J is TRBJ2-7, with a weak D call TRBD1 (5 bases). Deletions cut 6 bases from V and 2 bases from J, with 17 bases between. The CDR3 runs to 15 residues. Per germline, CDR1 SGHTA and CDR2 FQGNSA. DNA for the CDR3: TGTGCCAGCAGGCAATCCCCACAGGCAGCCTACGAGCAGTACTTC. It is translated as CASRQSPQAAYEQYF.

The chain employs TRBV5-6 and TRBJ1-1; D remains ambiguous. The CDR3 has 14 amino acids. V lost 4 bases, J lost 2 bases, and 12 bases lay in between. Germline assignment: CDR1 SGHDT and CDR2 YYEEEE. This CDR3 is CASSPTPGNTEAFF. The CDR3 region has the DNA TGTGCCAGCAGCCCGACTCCGGGTAACACTGAAGCTTTCTTT.

The chain carries TRBV29-1 and TRBJ1-4; a possible D gene is TRBD1 (6 bases). The CDR3 is made up of 13 amino acids. With 6 bases removed from V and 8 bases from J, the gap between germline ends came to 16 bases. The germline V gene encodes CDR1 SQVTM and CDR2 ANQGSEA. The CDR3 DNA is TGCAGCGTGGGGAGCAGGGGCGGCGAAAAACTGTTTTTT. Protein: CSVGSRGGEKLFF.

The chain is built from TRBV30 and TRBJ2-1, with D possibly matching TRBD1 (6 bases). CDR1 GTSNPN and CDR2 SVGIG come from the germline V gene (reference sequence). The CDR3 is 14 amino acids. The ends were cut back, 8 bases at V and 6 bases at J, with 20 bases in the middle. Here the CDR3 DNA reads TGTGCCGGAACTCGGGACACCTTGCCCAATGAGCAGTTCTTC. This sequence encodes CAGTRDTLPNEQFF.

The chain is built from TRBV6-1 and TRBJ2-5; 7 bases fit TRBD2. Germline V gene sequence: CDR1 MNHNS, CDR2 SASEGT. Trimming removed 0 bases from V and 3 bases from J; junction bases left unmatched: 1. This CDR3 has 14 residues. CDR3 nucleotide sequence: TGTGCCAGCAGTGAAGCAGGGAGGGAAGAGACCCAGTACTTC. Its protein product is CASSEAGREETQYF.

The genes are TRBV6-5 and TRBJ1-2, with 7 bases fitting TRBD1. Germline V lookup: CDR1 MNHEY, CDR2 SVGAGI. V dropped 6 bases and J dropped 6; count of bases not matched to a gene: 13. The length of the CDR3 is 15 residues. CDR3 sequence: CASSYKPTGIHGYTF. CDR3 nucleotide sequence: TGTGCCAGCAGCTACAAACCGACAGGGATTCATGGCTACACCTTC.

CDR3 sequence: CAISGLAGDNEQFF. CDR3 coding DNA: TGTGCCATCAGTGGACTAGCGGGGGATAATGAGCAGTTCTTC. The V gene is TRBV10-3, the J gene TRBJ2-1, with TRBD2 matching 12 bases. The trim removed 4 bases at V and 7 bases at J, leaving 2 bases unmatched. The germline V gene encodes CDR1 ENHRY and CDR2 SYGVKD. This CDR3 is 14 amino acids long.

This chain uses TRBV13 with TRBJ2-5; possibly TRBD2 for D (5 bases). This CDR3 has 13 amino acids. Trimming cost V 6 bases and J 5 bases, with 13 bases left between them. The germline V gene has CDR1 PRHDT and CDR2 FYEKMQ (reference sequence). This CDR3 reads CASRQPGVETQYF. DNA for the CDR3: TGTGCCAGCAGGCAGCCCGGGGTTGAGACCCAGTACTTC.

The chain's CDR3 is CAWSVEADEQYF. CDR3 DNA: TGTGCCTGGAGTGTAGAGGCCGACGAGCAGTACTTC. This chain links TRBV30 with TRBJ2-7; D remains ambiguous. From germline, CDR1 is GTSNPN and CDR2 SVGIG (reference sequence). The CDR3 is 12 residues long. V was clipped by 0 bases and J by 5 bases, with 8 bases between them.

V is TRBV7-2 and J is TRBJ2-1; D remains unclear. CDR1 SGHTA and CDR2 FQGNSA come from the germline V gene. With 4 bases removed from V and 5 bases from J, the gap between germline ends came to 15 bases. The CDR3 is made up of 15 amino acids. The chain's CDR3 is CASSWGSTDHNEQFF. The DNA of the CDR3 is TGTGCCAGCAGCTGGGGATCCACGGACCACAATGAGCAGTTCTTC.

On this clone: Other DNA sequences in the same sample also yield this CDR3. V is TRBV7-2 and J is TRBJ2-3, with 7 bases aligning to TRBD1. This CDR3 comprises 12 residues. Per germline, CDR1 SGHTA and CDR2 FQGNSA. After removal of 5 bases from V and 5 bases from J, the junction contained 1 base not matched to a gene. The CDR3 here is CASSPGGDTQYF. DNA for the CDR3: TGTGCCAGCAGCCCAGGGGGAGATACGCAGTATTTT.

For the CDR3, the DNA is TGCGCCAGCAGCTCCGGGACAGGGGAAGGCTACACCTTC. It yields the protein CASSSGTGEGYTF. The chain carries TRBV5-1 and TRBJ1-2; the match to TRBD1 covers 10 bases. The germline V gene has CDR1 SGHRS and CDR2 YFSETQ. This CDR3 comprises 13 residues. With V trimmed by 3 bases and J by 8 bases, 4 bases remained unmatched.

This clone has more than one count but fewer than ten. The rearrangement uses TRBV30 and TRBJ1-1; D gene ambiguous. The CDR3 extends over 14 amino acids. Trimming left V 2 bases short and J 1 base short, with 11 bases between. CDR1 and CDR2 from the germline V gene are GTSNPN and SVGIG (reference sequence). The CDR3 DNA follows: TGTGCCTGGAGTCACCTGGGCAAGAACACTGAAGCTTTCTTT. As protein: CAWSHLGKNTEAFF.

A single count supports this clone. The rearrangement joins TRBV4-3 to TRBJ2-1; 9 bases are a match to TRBD1. V shed 0 bases and J 10 bases; nucleotides not matched to a gene: 10. This CDR3 region has 16 residues. The V gene's germline CDR1 is LGHNA and CDR2 YSLEER. CDR3 bases: TGCGCCAGCAGCCAAGATCAAAGGGGACAGGGCGAGGAGCAGTTCTTC. Protein product: CASSQDQRGQGEEQFF.

V is TRBV7-9 and J is TRBJ2-5; D uncertain. Germline V gives CDR1 SEHNR, CDR2 FQNEAQ (reference sequence). This CDR3 spans 13 amino acids. The V and J ends lost 1 base and 5 bases respectively, with 8 bases between them. The CDR3 reads CASSLEVGETQYF. The CDR3 bases are TGTGCCAGCAGCTTAGAGGTTGGGGAGACCCAGTACTTC.

A word on this clone: At the DNA level, this CDR3 is encoded by other sequences in the same sample as well. The rearrangement joins TRBV9 to TRBJ2-1, with D possibly TRBD2 on 7 matching bases. CDR3 size: 15 residues. The ends were cut back, 0 bases at V and 4 bases at J, with 11 bases in the middle. In germline, CDR1 is SGDLS, CDR2 YYNGEE. CDR3 in amino acids: CASSVDGGPYNEQFF. CDR3 coding DNA: TGTGCCAGCAGCGTAGACGGGGGGCCATACAATGAGCAGTTCTTC.

CDR3 loop: CASSPRGSPASSYEQYF. CDR3 DNA: TGTGCCAGCAGCCCCAGAGGATCCCCTGCCAGTTCCTACGAGCAGTACTTC. This chain links TRBV9 with TRBJ2-7; D ambiguous. The CDR3 totals 17 residues. Germline V lookup: CDR1 SGDLS, CDR2 YYNGEE. Trimming removed 4 bases at V and 1 base at J, with 21 bases between.